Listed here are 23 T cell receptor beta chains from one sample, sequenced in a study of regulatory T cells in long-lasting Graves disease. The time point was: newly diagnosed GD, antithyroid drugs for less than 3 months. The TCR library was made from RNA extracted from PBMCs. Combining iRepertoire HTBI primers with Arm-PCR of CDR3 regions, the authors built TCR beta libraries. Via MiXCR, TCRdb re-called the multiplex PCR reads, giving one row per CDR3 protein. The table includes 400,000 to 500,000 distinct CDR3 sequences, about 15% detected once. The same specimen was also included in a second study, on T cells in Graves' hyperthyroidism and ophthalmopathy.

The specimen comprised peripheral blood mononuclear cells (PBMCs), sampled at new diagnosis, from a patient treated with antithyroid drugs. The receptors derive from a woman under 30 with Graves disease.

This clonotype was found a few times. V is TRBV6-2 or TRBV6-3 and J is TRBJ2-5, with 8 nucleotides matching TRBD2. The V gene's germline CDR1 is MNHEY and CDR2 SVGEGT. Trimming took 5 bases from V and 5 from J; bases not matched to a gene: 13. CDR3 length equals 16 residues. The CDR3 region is CASSEEEAGGYETQYF. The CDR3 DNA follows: TGTGCCAGCAGTGAAGAGGAGGCGGGAGGTTACGAGACCCAGTACTTC.

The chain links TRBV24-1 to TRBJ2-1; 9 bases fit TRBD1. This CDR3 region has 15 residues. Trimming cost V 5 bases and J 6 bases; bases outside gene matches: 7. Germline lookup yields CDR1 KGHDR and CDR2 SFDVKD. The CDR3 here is CATSVGDRALNEQFF. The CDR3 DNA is TGTGCCACCAGTGTGGGGGACAGGGCCCTCAATGAGCAGTTCTTC.

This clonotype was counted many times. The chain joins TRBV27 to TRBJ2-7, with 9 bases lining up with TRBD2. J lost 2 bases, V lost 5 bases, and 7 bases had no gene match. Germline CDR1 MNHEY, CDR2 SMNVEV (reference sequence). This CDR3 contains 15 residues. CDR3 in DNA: TGTGCCAGCAGTCCAACTAGCGGGTATACCTACGAGCAGTACTTC. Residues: CASSPTSGYTYEQYF.

Here the CDR3 DNA reads TGTGCCACCCGGGACAGGGGGTTCAATGAGCAGTTCTTC. Protein product: CATRDRGFNEQFF. The J gene is TRBJ2-1, the V gene TRBV6-7; 11 nucleotides match TRBD1. TRBV6-7 is an ORF, with its function uncertain. V lost 10 bases and J lost 6; bases outside the gene matches: 5. The CDR3 contains 13 residues.

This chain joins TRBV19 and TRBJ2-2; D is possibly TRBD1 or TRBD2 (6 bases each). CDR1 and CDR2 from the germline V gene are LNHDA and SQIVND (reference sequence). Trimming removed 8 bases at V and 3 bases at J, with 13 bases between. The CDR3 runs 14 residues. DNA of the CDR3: TGTGCCAGTGATGAGGGGGGTTACACCGGGGAGCTGTTTTTT. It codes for CASDEGGYTGELFF.

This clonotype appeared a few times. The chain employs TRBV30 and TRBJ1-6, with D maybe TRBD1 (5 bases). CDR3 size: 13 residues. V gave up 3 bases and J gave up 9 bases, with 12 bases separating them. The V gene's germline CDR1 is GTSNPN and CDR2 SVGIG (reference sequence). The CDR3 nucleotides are TGTGCCTGGAGCGGTAGGGGAGGTTCACCCCTCCACTTT. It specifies CAWSGRGGSPLHF. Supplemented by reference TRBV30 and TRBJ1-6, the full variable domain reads SQTIHQWPATLVQPVGSPLSLECTVEGTSNPNLYWYRQAAGRGLQLLFYSVGIGQISSEVPQNLSASRPQDRQFILSSKKLLLSDSGFYLCAWSGRGGSPLHFGNGTRLTVT.

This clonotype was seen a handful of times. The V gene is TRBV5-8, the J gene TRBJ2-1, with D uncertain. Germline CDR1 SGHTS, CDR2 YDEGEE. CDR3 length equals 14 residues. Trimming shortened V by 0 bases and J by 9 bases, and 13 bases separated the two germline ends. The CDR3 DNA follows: TGTGCCAGCAGCTTGGCTCCCATACGGCGTGAGCAGTTCTTC. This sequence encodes CASSLAPIRREQFF.

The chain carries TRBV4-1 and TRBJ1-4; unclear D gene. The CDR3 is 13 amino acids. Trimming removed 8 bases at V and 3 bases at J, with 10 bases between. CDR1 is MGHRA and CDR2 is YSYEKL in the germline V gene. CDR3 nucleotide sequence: TGCGCCAGCCGGACCGAGTCTAATGAAAAACTGTTTTTT. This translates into CASRTESNEKLFF.

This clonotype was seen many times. The CDR3 is CASSRLAGVPHEQFF. As DNA, the CDR3 is TGTGCCAGCAGTCGACTAGCGGGAGTTCCCCATGAGCAGTTCTTC. The V and J genes are TRBV28 and TRBJ2-1; TRBD2 matches 12 bases. CDR3 length: 15 amino acids. J gave up 8 bases and V 5 bases, and 7 bases lay outside the gene matches. Germline CDR1 reads MDHEN; CDR2 reads SYDVKM.

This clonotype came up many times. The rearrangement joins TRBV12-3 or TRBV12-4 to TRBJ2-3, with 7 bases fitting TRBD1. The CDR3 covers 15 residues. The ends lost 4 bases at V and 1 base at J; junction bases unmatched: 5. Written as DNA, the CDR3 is TGTGCCAGCAGTTCCTGGACAGGAGGCACAGATACGCAGTATTTT. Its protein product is CASSSWTGGTDTQYF.

CDR3 protein: CASSEYLPFTGELFF. DNA of the CDR3: TGTGCCAGCAGTGAATATTTACCGTTCACCGGGGAGCTGTTTTTT. The chain is built from TRBV2 and TRBJ2-2; D is unresolved. The germline gives CDR1 SNHLY, CDR2 FYNNEI. Trimming cost V 2 bases and J 4 bases, with 11 bases left between them. The CDR3 runs to 15 residues. The full variable domain, with the rest looked up from reference TRBV2 and TRBJ2-2, is EPEVTQTPSHQVTQMGQEVILRCVPISNHLYFYWYRQILGQKVEFLVSFYNNEISEKSEIFDDQFSVERPDGSNFTLKIRSTKLEDSAMYFCASSEYLPFTGELFFGEGSRLTVL.

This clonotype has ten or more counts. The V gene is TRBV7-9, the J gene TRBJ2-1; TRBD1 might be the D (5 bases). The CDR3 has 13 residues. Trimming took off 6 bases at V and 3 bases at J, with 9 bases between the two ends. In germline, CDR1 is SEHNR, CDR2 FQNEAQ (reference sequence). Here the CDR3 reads CASSIDSYNEQFF. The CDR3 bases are TGTGCCAGCAGTATTGACAGCTACAATGAGCAGTTCTTC. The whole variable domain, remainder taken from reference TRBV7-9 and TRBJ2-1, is DTGVSQNPRHKITKRGQNVTFRCDPISEHNRLYWYRQTLGQGPEFLTYFQNEAQLEKSRLLSDRFSAERPKGSFSTLEIQRTEQGDSAMYLCASSIDSYNEQFFGPGTRLTVL.

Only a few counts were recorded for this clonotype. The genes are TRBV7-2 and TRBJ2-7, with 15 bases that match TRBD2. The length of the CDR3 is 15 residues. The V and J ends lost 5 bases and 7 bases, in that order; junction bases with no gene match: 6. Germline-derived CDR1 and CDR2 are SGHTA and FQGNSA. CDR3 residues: CASSQGLAGGWEQYF. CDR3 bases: TGTGCCAGCAGCCAGGGACTAGCGGGAGGTTGGGAGCAGTACTTC.

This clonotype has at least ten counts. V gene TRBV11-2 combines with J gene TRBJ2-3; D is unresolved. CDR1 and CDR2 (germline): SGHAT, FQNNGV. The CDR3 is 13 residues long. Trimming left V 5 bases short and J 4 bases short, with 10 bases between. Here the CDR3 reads CASSALVADTQYF. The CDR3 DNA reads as TGTGCCAGCAGCGCCTTAGTCGCAGATACGCAGTATTTT. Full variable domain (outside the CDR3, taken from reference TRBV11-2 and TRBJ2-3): EAGVAQSPRYKIIEKRQSVAFWCNPISGHATLYWYQQILGQGPKLLIQFQNNGVVDDSQLPKDRFSAERLKGVDSTLKIQPAKLEDSAVYLCASSALVADTQYFGPGTRLTVL.

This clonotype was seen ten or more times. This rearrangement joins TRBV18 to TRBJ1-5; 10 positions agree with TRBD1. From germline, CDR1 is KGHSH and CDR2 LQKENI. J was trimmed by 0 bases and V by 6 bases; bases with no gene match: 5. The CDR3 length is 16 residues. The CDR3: CASSRQGATSNQPQHF. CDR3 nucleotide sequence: TGTGCCAGCTCGCGACAGGGGGCGACTAGCAATCAGCCCCAGCATTTT.

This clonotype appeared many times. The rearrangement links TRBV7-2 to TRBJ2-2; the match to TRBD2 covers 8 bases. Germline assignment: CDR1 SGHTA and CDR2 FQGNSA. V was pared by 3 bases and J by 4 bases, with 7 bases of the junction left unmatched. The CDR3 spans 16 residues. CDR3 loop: CASSLFGRAVTGELFF. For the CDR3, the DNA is TGTGCCAGCAGCTTGTTCGGGAGGGCGGTCACCGGGGAGCTGTTTTTT. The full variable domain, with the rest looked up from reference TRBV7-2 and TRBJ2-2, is GAGVSQSPSNKVTEKGKDVELRCDPISGHTALYWYRQSLGQGLEFLIYFQGNSAPDKSGLPSDRFSAERTGGSVSTLTIQRTQQEDSAVYLCASSLFGRAVTGELFFGEGSRLTVL.

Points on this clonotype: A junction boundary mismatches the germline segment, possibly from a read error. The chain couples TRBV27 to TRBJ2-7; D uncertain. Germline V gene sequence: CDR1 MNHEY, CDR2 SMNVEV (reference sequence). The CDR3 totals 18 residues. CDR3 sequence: CASSLLMPVGRSSYEQYF. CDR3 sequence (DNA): TGTGCCAGCAGCTTATTAATGCCCGTCGGGCGCAGCTCCTACGAGCAGTACTTC.

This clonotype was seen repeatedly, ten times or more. The CDR3 is CSARGLSGRDQETQYF. Written as DNA, the CDR3 is TGCAGTGCTAGAGGTCTTAGCGGGAGGGACCAAGAGACCCAGTACTTC. The V gene is TRBV20-1, the J gene TRBJ2-1; 11 bases agree with TRBD2. The DNA end favors TRBJ2-5, so the J call may be wrong. This CDR3 has 16 amino acids. Germline-derived CDR1 and CDR2 are DFQATT and SNEGSKA (reference sequence).

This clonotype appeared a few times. CDR3 nucleotides: TGTGCCAGTAGTATAGTCGGACTAGCGGGAGCCCTGAGGGAGCAGTACTTC. This gives the protein CASSIVGLAGALREQYF. The V call is TRBV19, the J call TRBJ2-7; 13 positions match TRBD2. The V segment lost 1 base and the J segment 7 bases; nucleotides outside the gene matches: 10. CDR1 is LNHDA, CDR2 SQIVND, per germline (reference sequence). The CDR3 is 17 amino acids.

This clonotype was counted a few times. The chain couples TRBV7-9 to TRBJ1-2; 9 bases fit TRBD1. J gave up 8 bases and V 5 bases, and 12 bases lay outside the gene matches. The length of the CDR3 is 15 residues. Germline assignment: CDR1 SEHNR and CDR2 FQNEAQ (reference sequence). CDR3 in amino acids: CASSPSRDRVDGYTF. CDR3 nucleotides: TGTGCCAGCAGCCCTAGCCGGGACAGGGTCGACGGCTACACCTTC.

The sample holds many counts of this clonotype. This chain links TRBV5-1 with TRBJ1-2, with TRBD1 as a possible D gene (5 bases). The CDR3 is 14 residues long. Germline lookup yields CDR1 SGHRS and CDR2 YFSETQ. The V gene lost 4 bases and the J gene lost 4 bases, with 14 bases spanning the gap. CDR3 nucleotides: TGCGCCAGCAGCCCCGGTCAGGGAAGCTATGGCTACACCTTC. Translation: CASSPGQGSYGYTF. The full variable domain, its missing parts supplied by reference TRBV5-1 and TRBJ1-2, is KAGVTQTPRYLIKTRGQQVTLSCSPISGHRSVSWYQQTPGQGLQFLFEYFSETQRNKGNFPGRFSGRQFSNSRSEMNVSTLELGDSALYLCASSPGQGSYGYTFGSGTRLTVV.

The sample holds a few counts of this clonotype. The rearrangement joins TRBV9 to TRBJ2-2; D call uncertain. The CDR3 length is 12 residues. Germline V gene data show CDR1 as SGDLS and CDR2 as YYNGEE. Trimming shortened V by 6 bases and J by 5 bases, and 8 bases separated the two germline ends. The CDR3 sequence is CASNPGTGELFF. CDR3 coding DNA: TGTGCCAGCAACCCCGGGACCGGGGAGCTGTTTTTT.

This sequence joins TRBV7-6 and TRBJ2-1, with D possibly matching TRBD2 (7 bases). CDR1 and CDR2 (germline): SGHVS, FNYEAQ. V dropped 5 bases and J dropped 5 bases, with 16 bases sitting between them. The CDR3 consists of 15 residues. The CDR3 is CASSALGGADNEQFF. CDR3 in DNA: TGTGCCAGCAGCGCCCTTGGGGGGGCGGACAATGAGCAGTTCTTC. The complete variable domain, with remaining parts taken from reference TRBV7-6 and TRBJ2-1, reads GAGVSQSPRYKVTKRGQDVALRCDPISGHVSLYWYRQALGQGPEFLTYFNYEAQQDKSGLPNDRFSAERPEGSISTLTIQRTEQRDSAMYRCASSALGGADNEQFFGPGTRLTVL.